Listed below are T cell receptor beta chains from one sample, sequenced in a study of T cells expressing NK-cell markers. Following a re-call of the 5' RACE reads, TCRdb has one entry per CDR3 protein and lacks DNA. Here the sample table reports about half a million distinct CDR3 sequences. Sequencing used blood T cells: a sorted CD56 or NKG2C T cell subset, CD4+ or CD8+ T cells, or bulk PBMC T cells (not recorded which). The receptor source for this set is a woman aged 50 to 60 in good health. Both conserved end residues are part of each CDR3.

21	TRBJ2-3	TRBV10-3	CAISESIAALAGAGRTDTQYF
17	TRBJ1-1	TRBV10-3	CAISESGQGRSNTEAFF
14	TRBJ2-7	TRBV6-5	CASRLAGDHYEQYF
11	TRBJ2-5	TRBV20-1	CSARVTETQYF
12	TRBJ1-2	TRBV18	CASSQRDYGYTF
12	TRBJ2-7	TRBV24-1	CATSDGRGEQYF
13	TRBJ1-1	TRBV6-4	CASSERRDLEAFF
13	TRBJ1-4	TRBV20-1	CSATEPGSEKLFF
14	TRBJ2-5	TRBV24-1	CATSEFRGGETQYF
14	TRBJ2-1	TRBV20-1	CSVGAGGPTNEQFF
17	TRBJ2-7	TRBV4-1	CASSQIASSGATYEQYF
15	TRBJ2-3	TRBV28	CASSPEVVSGDTQYF
13	TRBJ2-3	TRBV4-1	CASSQEVGDTQYF
15	TRBJ2-5	TRBV11-1	CASSFSDWGQETQYF
18	TRBJ2-1	TRBV2	CASSEVGLAGVLGNEQFF
12	TRBJ1-1	TRBV15	CATSRDQDSAFF
14	TRBJ2-2	TRBV7-8	CASSLGLSTGELFF
12	TRBJ1-5	TRBV2	CASRDLGSPQHF
17	TRBJ2-1	TRBV5-1	CASSLLGGRAYYNEQFF
13	TRBJ1-6	TRBV29-1	CSVAQGGDSPLHF
12	TRBJ2-5	TRBV3-1	CASSQVMETQYF
14	TRBJ2-5	TRBV12-3/TRBV12-4	CASSPRRRVETQYF
14	TRBJ2-5	TRBV6-1	CASTKTGNGETQYF
16	TRBJ2-4	TRBV7-2	CASAGGRELAKNIQYF
14	TRBJ1-5	TRBV10-3	CAISERDVGLPQYF
14	TRBJ2-7	TRBV12-3/TRBV12-4	CASRLLAGGTEQYF
14	TRBJ2-5	TRBV7-8	CASSLGGRGGTQYF
16	TRBJ2-1	TRBV29-1	CSVEDLSGESYNEQFF
13	TRBJ2-1	TRBV12-3/TRBV12-4	CASSLTVNNEQFF
16	TRBJ2-1	TRBV5-1	CASSGTGTSGIGEQFF
15	TRBJ2-5	TRBV5-1	CASSLVSSSQETQYF
18	TRBJ2-2	TRBV3-1	CATARGTSGRGNTGELFF
16	TRBJ1-1	TRBV19	CASSIIRGRLNTEAFF
14	TRBJ2-2	TRBV12-3/TRBV12-4	CASSWSSWTGELFF
16	TRBJ1-1	TRBV20-1	CSAREDGGAKNTEAFF
16	TRBJ1-5	TRBV3-1	CASSPAGLGGNQPQHF
13	TRBJ2-7	TRBV20-1	CSAEQGANYEQYF
13	TRBJ2-1	TRBV11-2	CASSSLMEKEQFF
12	TRBJ2-1	TRBV20-1	CSARPSSHEQFF
17	TRBJ2-4	TRBV3-1	CASSQVDWTGTKNIQYF
15	TRBJ1-3	TRBV5-1	CASSPTSISGNTIYF
16	TRBJ2-7	TRBV2	CASSEAGLAGTYEQYF
13	TRBJ2-3	TRBV6-1	CASSRRETDTQYF
19	TRBJ2-1	TRBV21-1	CASSTLPSLGGMSVCEQFF
11	TRBJ1-1	TRBV12-3/TRBV12-4	CASRRGSGAFF
13	TRBJ2-5	TRBV18	CASSPPGIETQYF
17	TRBJ2-3	TRBV6-5	CASSYGVAGGGTDTQYF
16	TRBJ1-1	TRBV6-5	CASSYLEPPGHREAFF
11	TRBJ2-3	TRBV2	CASSEARGQYF
16	TRBJ2-4	TRBV4-2	CASSQEAAQGKNIQYF
16	TRBJ2-3	TRBV10-3	CAISESLRTSGTAQYF
15	TRBJ2-2	TRBV5-4	CASSLGLQDTGELFF
15	TRBJ2-1	TRBV14	CASSRISGAYNEQFF
13	TRBJ2-3	TRBV29-1	CSVGVFSTDTQYF
13	TRBJ2-5	TRBV24-1	CATNDRAGETQYF
14	TRBJ1-3	TRBV30	CAWGDIYSGNTIYF
14	TRBJ2-3	TRBV2	CASSRGHRLDTQYF
16	TRBJ1-3	TRBV9	CASSVADRISGNTIYF
15	TRBJ1-4	TRBV7-2	CASSVQTGGNEKLFF
13	TRBJ2-5	TRBV2	CATLAGRQETQYF